These T cell receptor beta chains were read from a single sample in a study of blood T cell repertoires in COVID-19. Libraries were prepared by immunoSEQ multiplex PCR; TCRdb keeps only in-frame clonotypes and omits some of them. The table shows 70,000 to 100,000 clones, with nearly 90% occurring only once. Material for sequencing was peripheral blood. The receptors stem from a woman over 75 with active or convalescent COVID-19. Both conserved end residues are part of each CDR3. Fields, in order: clone size, J gene, D gene, V gene, CDR3 protein, CDR3 DNA. D genes are given only for firm matches. Part of the rows lack a size; the others show once, few, many or a class for expanded clones.

NA,TRBJ2-6,NA,TRBV11-2,CASSSQGTGANVLTF,TGTGCCAGCAGCTCCCAGGGGACTGGGGCCAACGTCCTGACTTTC
NA,TRBJ1-2,TRBD1,TRBV28,CASSLHRGLSGYTF,TGTGCCAGCAGTTTACACAGGGGACTGAGTGGCTACACCTTC
NA,TRBJ2-5,NA,TRBV2,CASSEGGQRGDTQYF,TGTGCCAGCAGTGAAGGTGGACAGCGGGGCGATACCCAGTACTTC
once,TRBJ1-3,NA,TRBV3-1/TRBV3-2,CASSLGRGSGNTIYF,TGTGCCAGCAGCCTGGGCAGGGGCTCTGGAAACACCATATATTTT
once,TRBJ1-1,NA,TRBV7-2,CASRSGGRGGYTEAFF,TGTGCCAGCAGGTCCGGGGGTAGAGGAGGGTACACTGAAGCTTTCTTT
NA,TRBJ1-5,NA,TRBV6-5,CASGRSDSYNQPQHF,TGTGCCAGCGGGAGGAGCGACAGCTACAATCAGCCCCAGCATTTT
NA,TRBJ1-2,TRBD1,TRBV5-6,CASSLAGQGHNSGYTF,TGTGCCAGCAGCTTGGCTGGACAGGGGCACAATAGCGGCTACACCTTC
NA,TRBJ2-1,TRBD2,TRBV10-3,CAISSQASGLGEQFF,TGTGCCATCAGTTCCCAGGCTAGCGGGTTAGGTGAGCAGTTCTTC
NA,TRBJ1-1,NA,TRBV10-3,CAIKSAGSTEAFF,TGTGCCATCAAGTCTGCGGGTAGCACTGAAGCTTTCTTT
NA,TRBJ1-3,NA,TRBV6-5,CASRTASGNTIYF,TGTGCCAGCAGGACAGCCTCTGGAAACACCATATATTTT
NA,TRBJ1-4,TRBD1,TRBV5-5,CASSLEGQGFEKLFF,TGTGCCAGCAGCTTGGAGGGACAGGGGTTTGAAAAACTGTTTTTT
NA,TRBJ1-2,TRBD1,TRBV28,CASRRDRGHGYTF,TGTGCCAGCAGAAGGGACAGGGGCCATGGCTACACCTTC
NA,TRBJ2-4,NA,TRBV5-5,CASSLDSSLAKNIQYF,TGTGCCAGCAGCTTGGATAGCAGCCTAGCCAAAAACATTCAGTACTTC
NA,TRBJ1-5,TRBD1,TRBV28,CASRKFGQGASQPQHF,TGTGCCAGCAGGAAGTTTGGGCAGGGGGCGAGTCAGCCCCAGCATTTT
NA,TRBJ2-3,TRBD2,TRBV2,CASSKGLAGVGDTQYF,TGTGCCAGCAGCAAGGGGCTAGCGGGAGTAGGAGATACGCAGTATTTT
NA,TRBJ2-1,TRBD1,TRBV19,CASIKTDRAGEQFF,TGTGCCAGCATTAAGACCGACAGGGCCGGTGAGCAGTTCTTC
NA,TRBJ2-1,TRBD2,TRBV15,CATSRPRTSGRFSSYNEQFF,TGTGCCACCAGCAGACCACGGACTAGCGGGAGGTTCAGCTCCTACAATGAGCAGTTCTTC
NA,TRBJ1-2,NA,TRBV19,CASRSPDRHGYTF,TGTGCCAGTAGATCCCCAGACAGGCATGGCTACACCTTC
NA,TRBJ1-1,NA,TRBV28,CASINRGGTEAFF,TGTGCCAGCATAAATAGGGGTGGGACTGAAGCTTTCTTT
NA,TRBJ1-5,NA,TRBV28,CASRPDTSNQPQHF,TGTGCCAGCAGACCCGATACTAGTAATCAGCCCCAGCATTTT
NA,TRBJ1-2,NA,TRBV7-6,CASSPYDSLYGYTF,TGTGCCAGCAGCCCATACGACAGCCTCTATGGCTACACCTTC
NA,TRBJ2-7,TRBD2,TRBV5-1,CASSLSAGDPYEQYF,TGCGCCAGCAGCTTGTCTGCGGGAGACCCCTACGAGCAGTACTTC
NA,TRBJ1-2,TRBD1,TRBV27,CASSFGTDPGGYGYTF,TGTGCCAGCAGTTTCGGGACAGACCCAGGCGGGTATGGCTACACCTTC
NA,TRBJ2-7,NA,TRBV2,CASSEAGRSYEQYF,TGTGCCAGCAGTGAAGCGGGCAGGTCCTACGAGCAGTACTTC
NA,TRBJ2-7,NA,TRBV7-9,CASSTPGYEQYF,TGTGCCAGCAGCACCCCAGGCTACGAGCAGTACTTC
once,TRBJ1-2,NA,TRBV28,CASLPPGRRGYTF,TGTGCCAGCCTTCCCCCAGGCAGAAGAGGCTACACCTTC
NA,TRBJ2-5,TRBD2,TRBV5-1,CASSLASGRAKETQYF,TGCGCCAGCAGCTTGGCTAGCGGGAGGGCCAAAGAGACCCAGTACTTC
NA,TRBJ1-2,NA,TRBV6-5,CASSYRQAANYGYTF,TGTGCCAGCAGTTACCGACAGGCAGCTAACTATGGCTACACCTTC
NA,TRBJ2-7,NA,TRBV10-3,CAIRSGGTYEQYF,TGTGCCATCAGGTCAGGGGGGACCTACGAGCAGTACTTC
NA,TRBJ1-2,NA,TRBV30,CAWSEFRGSYGYTF,TGTGCCTGGAGTGAGTTCAGGGGTAGCTATGGCTACACCTTC
NA,TRBJ2-1,TRBD2,TRBV15,CATSRGSTSGTDEQFF,TGTGCCACCAGCAGAGGCTCGACTAGCGGGACGGATGAGCAGTTCTTC